The entry below gives a single T cell receptor (beta chain) sequence along with its context. Its antigen remains unknown. This may be a read error, as it is one base from a much larger clone. This specimen comes from a study of blood T cells in healthy people across ages. Primed by a sample-barcoded 5' primer and a J-beta primer mix, a second PCR proceeded for roughly 7 to 11 cycles. TCRdb re-analysed the 5' RACE reads in MiXCR, keeping a single row per CDR3 protein. The profile shows around 990,000 distinct CDR3 sequences, 35% to 40% of them singletons. Study observations and caveats: The recorded TCR beta diversity per million T cells decreased in a roughly linear manner with age.

The CDR3 runs to 14 residues. Germline V gene sequence: CDR1 LGHNA, CDR2 YSLEER. The clonotype originates from a man aged 18 to 35 in good health. This rearrangement joins TRBV4-3 to TRBJ1-5; D is unclear. Material for sequencing was blood. The CDR3 protein is CAGSQTRSNQPQHF. CDR3 sequence (DNA): TGCGCCGGCAGCCAAACAAGAAGCAATCAGCCCCAGCATTTT.